These 2 T cell receptor beta chains were all obtained from the same sample, sequenced in a study of blood T cells in healthy people across ages. Through a sample-barcoded 5' primer and a J-beta primer mix, a second PCR was run for roughly 6 to 12 cycles. Using its own MiXCR run on the 5' RACE reads, TCRdb lists one record per CDR3 protein. The table shows fewer than 2,000,000 distinct CDR3 sequences, with about 39% occurring only once. The sample taken for sequencing was blood. These receptors came from a human donor in good health.

This clonotype has a count of ten or more. This chain connects TRBV10-3 to TRBJ1-2, with D possibly TRBD1 on 6 matching bases. Trimming pared 10 bases from V and 7 bases from J, leaving 10 bases between. Germline loops: CDR1 ENHRY, CDR2 SYGVKD. The length of the CDR3 is 10 residues. The DNA for the CDR3 is TGTGCCACAGGGGTTGGTGGCTACACCTTC. It specifies CATGVGGYTF.

The V gene is TRBV6-5, the J gene TRBJ2-7; tentatively, D is TRBD1 or TRBD2 (5 bases each). In germline, CDR1 is MNHEY, CDR2 SVGAGI. Trimming left V 6 bases short and J 0 bases short, with 18 bases between. This CDR3 has 16 residues. For the CDR3, the DNA is TGTGCCAGCAGCTACCTCGGGGCTCTAGGCTCCTACGAGCAGTACTTC. Translation: CASSYLGALGSYEQYF.